Reported below is one T cell receptor (beta chain). These data are taken from a study of blood T cell repertoires in COVID-19. Study-level information: Italy, Spain and the United States were the sources of the convalescent and acute COVID-19 samples.

The CDR3 consists of 15 residues. The germline V gene encodes CDR1 MGHRA and CDR2 YSYEKL. With 3 bases clipped from V and 9 bases from J, the junction kept 11 bases outside the gene matches. Profiling relied on immunoSEQ multiplex PCR, and the TCRdb table lists in-frame clones only, not all of them. The repertoire holds about 43,000 clones, with around 90% as singletons. The sequencing input was peripheral blood. This clonotype was sampled from a man in his fifties or sixties with active COVID-19. This chain links TRBV4-1 with TRBJ1-5; 7 positions agree with TRBD1. This chain's CDR3 is CASSHDRAPYTPQHF. The CDR3 DNA sequence: TGCGCCAGCAGCCACGACAGGGCCCCATATACGCCCCAGCATTTT.